This T cell receptor (beta chain) stems from a study of blood T cell repertoires in COVID-19. The CDR3 loop spans 15 amino acids. The trim removed 1 base at V and 6 bases at J, leaving 8 bases unmatched. The V gene's germline CDR1 is SGHTS and CDR2 YDEGEE. This clone has a handful of counts. The method was immunoSEQ multiplex PCR; TCRdb's version includes in-frame clones alone and lacks a portion of them. The sample shows under 300,000 clones, 80% to 90% of them seen only once. Sequences were obtained from peripheral blood. The clonotype was recovered from a middle-aged man who had recovered from COVID-19. This chain connects TRBV5-8 to TRBJ1-2; 8 bases match TRBD1. The CDR3 region is CASSLPGGDYDGYTF. The CDR3 DNA reads as TGTGCCAGCAGCTTGCCAGGGGGCGATTACGATGGCTACACCTTC.